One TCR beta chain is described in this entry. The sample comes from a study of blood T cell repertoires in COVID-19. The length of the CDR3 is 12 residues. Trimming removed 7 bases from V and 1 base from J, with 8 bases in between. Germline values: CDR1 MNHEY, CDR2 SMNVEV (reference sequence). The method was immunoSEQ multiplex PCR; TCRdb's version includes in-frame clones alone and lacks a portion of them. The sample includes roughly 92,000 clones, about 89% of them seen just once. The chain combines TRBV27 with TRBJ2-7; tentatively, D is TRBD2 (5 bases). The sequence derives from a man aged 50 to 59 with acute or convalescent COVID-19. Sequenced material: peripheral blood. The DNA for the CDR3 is TGTGCCAGCACCGGCGGGTCCTACGAGCAGTACTTC. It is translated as CASTGGSYEQYF.